This is a list of T cell receptor beta chains from one sample in a study of T cells in Graves' hyperthyroidism and ophthalmopathy. TCRdb re-called the multiplex PCR reads through MiXCR, storing one row per CDR3 protein. The sample lists about 640,000 distinct CDR3 sequences, 20% occurring once. The sequencing input was blood. The receptor set was obtained from a man aged 25-40 years with Graves' ophthalmopathy. CDR3s include the opening cysteine and the closing phenylalanine or tryptophan. A D gene is named only where the DNA matches it firmly. Some rows mark clone size as missing; the rest say once, few, many or name a class of expanded clone.

d_call clone_size j_call v_call cdr3_nt cdr3_aa
TRBD1 few TRBJ2-7 TRBV3-1 TGTGCCAGCAGCCACGGGACAGGAGAGACCTACGAGCAGTACTTC CASSHGTGETYEQYF
TRBD1 few TRBJ1-1 TRBV29-1 TGCAGCGCCCTGGGACAGGGGAACACTGAAGCTTTCTTT CSALGQGNTEAFF
TRBD1 - TRBJ2-7 TRBV9 TGTGCCAGCAGCGTAGCTTCCGGACAGGGTGGTGTCTACGAGCAGTACTTC CASSVASGQGGVYEQYF
- - TRBJ1-5 TRBV7-9 TGTGCCAGCAGCTCTGACATCTCCCGCAATCAGCCCCAGCATTTT CASSSDISRNQPQHF
- many TRBJ1-5 TRBV27 TGTGCCAGCAGTTTCTCTCCGGCGCAGCCCCAGCATTTT CASSFSPAQPQHF
TRBD2 - TRBJ2-2 TRBV5-1 TGCGCCAGCAGCTTAGGGACTAGCGGGAGAAGGACCGGGGAGCTGTTTTTT CASSLGTSGRRTGELFF
TRBD2 few TRBJ2-2 TRBV4-2 TGTGCCAGCAGCCAAGTTACCGGACTAGCGGGGGGCACCGGGGAGCTGTTTTTT CASSQVTGLAGGTGELFF
- few TRBJ2-5 TRBV29-1 TGCAGCGCCGGGAAGTTGGGGGAGACCCAGTACTTC CSAGKLGETQYF
- - TRBJ1-5 TRBV12-5 TGTGCTAGTGGTTTGGTACCGGGTCGCAATCAGCCCCAGCATTTT CASGLVPGRNQPQHF
- many TRBJ2-3 TRBV6-1 TGTGCCAGCAGAAGGGCAGATACGCAGTATTTT CASRRADTQYF
TRBD2 few TRBJ2-1 TRBV5-1 TGCGCCAGCAGCTGGGACCCGACTAGCGGAGCAAAGAAGTACGATGAGCAGTTCTTC CASSWDPTSGAKKYDEQFF
- many TRBJ2-1 TRBV5-1 TGCGCCAGCAGCCAACCCGGGTCCAATTCCTACAATGAGCAGTTCTTC CASSQPGSNSYNEQFF
TRBD1 - TRBJ1-4 TRBV5-1 TGCGCCAGCAGCACGGGACAGATGGGAGGTCCGGTGCAACTGTTTTTT CASSTGQMGGPVQLFF
- - TRBJ2-3 TRBV14 TGTGCCAGCAGCCAAACTGCGCGACTGGGGCCTAGCACAGATACGCAGTATTTT CASSQTARLGPSTDTQYF
TRBD2 few TRBJ2-3 TRBV11-2 TGTGCCAGCAGCACTCAAGAGTCGAGCGGGAGGGCCAGCACAGATACGCAGTATTTT CASSTQESSGRASTDTQYF
- - TRBJ2-7 TRBV20-1 TGCAGTGCTAGAGATCGGGCGATCTACGAGCAGTACTTC CSARDRAIYEQYF
TRBD2 - TRBJ2-7 TRBV5-1 TGCGCCAGCAGCTCGGTCCTAGCGGGAGCCTACGAGCAGTACTTC CASSSVLAGAYEQYF
- many TRBJ2-7 TRBV7-9 TGTGCCAGCAGCCCTTCCCTCGAGCAGTACTTC CASSPSLEQYF